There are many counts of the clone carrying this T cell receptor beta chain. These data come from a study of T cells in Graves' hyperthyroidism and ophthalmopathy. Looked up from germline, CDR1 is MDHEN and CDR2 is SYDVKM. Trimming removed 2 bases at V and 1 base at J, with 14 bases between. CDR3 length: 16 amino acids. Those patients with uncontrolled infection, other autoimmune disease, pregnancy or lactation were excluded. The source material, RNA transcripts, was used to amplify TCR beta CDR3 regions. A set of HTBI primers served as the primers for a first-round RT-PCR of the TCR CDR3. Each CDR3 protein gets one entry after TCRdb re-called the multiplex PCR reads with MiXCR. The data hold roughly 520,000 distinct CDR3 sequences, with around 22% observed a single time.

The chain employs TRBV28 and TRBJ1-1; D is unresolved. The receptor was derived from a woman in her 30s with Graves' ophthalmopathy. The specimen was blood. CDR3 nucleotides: TGTGCCAGCAGTTTAGGCGTTTGGGGTTGGAACACTGAAGCTTTCTTT. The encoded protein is CASSLGVWGWNTEAFF.